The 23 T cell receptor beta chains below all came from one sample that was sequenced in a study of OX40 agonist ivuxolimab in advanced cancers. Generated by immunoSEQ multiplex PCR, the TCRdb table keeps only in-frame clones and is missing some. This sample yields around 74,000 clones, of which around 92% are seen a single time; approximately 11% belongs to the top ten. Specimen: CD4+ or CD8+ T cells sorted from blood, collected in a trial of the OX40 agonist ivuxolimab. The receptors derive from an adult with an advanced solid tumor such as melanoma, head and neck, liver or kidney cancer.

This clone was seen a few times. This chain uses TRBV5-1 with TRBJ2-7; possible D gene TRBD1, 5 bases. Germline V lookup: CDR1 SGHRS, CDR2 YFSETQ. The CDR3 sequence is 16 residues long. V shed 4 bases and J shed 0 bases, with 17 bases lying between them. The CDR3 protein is CASSPPTNRPSYEQYF. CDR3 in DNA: TGCGCCAGCAGCCCCCCGACGAACAGGCCCTCCTACGAGCAGTACTTC.

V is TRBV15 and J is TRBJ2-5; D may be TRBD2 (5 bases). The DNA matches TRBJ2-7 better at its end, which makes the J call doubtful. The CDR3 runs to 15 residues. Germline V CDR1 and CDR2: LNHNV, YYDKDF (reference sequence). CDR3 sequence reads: CATSTTGVRAYEQYF. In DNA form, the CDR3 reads TGTGCCACCAGCACGACCGGGGTCAGAGCCTACGAGCAGTACTTC.

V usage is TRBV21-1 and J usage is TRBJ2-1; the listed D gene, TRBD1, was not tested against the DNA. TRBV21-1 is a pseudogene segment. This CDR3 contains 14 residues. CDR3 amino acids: CASRGQGAYNEQFF. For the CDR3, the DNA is TGTGCCAGCAGAGGACAGGGGGCCTACAATGAGCAGTTCTTC.

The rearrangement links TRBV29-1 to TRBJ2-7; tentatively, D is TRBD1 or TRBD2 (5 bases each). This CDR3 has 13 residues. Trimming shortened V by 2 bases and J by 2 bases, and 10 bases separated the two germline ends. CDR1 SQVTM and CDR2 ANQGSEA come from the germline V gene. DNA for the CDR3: TGCAGCGTTGAAATCCGGGACGCCTACGAGCAGTACTTC. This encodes CSVEIRDAYEQYF.

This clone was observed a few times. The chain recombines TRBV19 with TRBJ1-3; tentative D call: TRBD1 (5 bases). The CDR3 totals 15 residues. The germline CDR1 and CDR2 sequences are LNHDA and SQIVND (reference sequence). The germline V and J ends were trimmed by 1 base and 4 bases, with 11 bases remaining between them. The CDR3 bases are TGTGCCAGTAGTATAGCCCGGGACCCAGGAAACACCATATATTTT. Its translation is CASSIARDPGNTIYF.

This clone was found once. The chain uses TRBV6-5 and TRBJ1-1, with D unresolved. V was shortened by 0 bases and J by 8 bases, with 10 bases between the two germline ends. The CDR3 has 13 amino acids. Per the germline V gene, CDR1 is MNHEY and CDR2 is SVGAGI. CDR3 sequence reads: CASSYSEVQEAFF. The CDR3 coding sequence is TGTGCCAGCAGTTACTCTGAGGTCCAAGAAGCTTTCTTT.

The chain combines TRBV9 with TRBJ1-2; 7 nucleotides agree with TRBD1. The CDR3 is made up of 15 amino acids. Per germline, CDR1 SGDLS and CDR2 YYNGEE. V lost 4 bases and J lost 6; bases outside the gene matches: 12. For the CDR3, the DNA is TGTGCCAGCAGCTCCACCGGACAGGCTAAGAATGGCTACACCTTC. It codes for CASSSTGQAKNGYTF.

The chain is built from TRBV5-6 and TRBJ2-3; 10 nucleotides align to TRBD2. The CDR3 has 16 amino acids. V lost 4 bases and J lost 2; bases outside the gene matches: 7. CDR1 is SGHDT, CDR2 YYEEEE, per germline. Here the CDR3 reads CASSPVAGGLTDTQYF. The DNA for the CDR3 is TGTGCCAGCAGCCCGGTAGCGGGGGGCCTCACAGATACGCAGTATTTT.

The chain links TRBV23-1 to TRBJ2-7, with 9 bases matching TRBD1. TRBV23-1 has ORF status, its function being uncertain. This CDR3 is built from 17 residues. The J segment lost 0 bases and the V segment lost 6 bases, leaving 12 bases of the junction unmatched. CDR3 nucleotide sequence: TGCGCCAGCAGCCCCGGGACAGGGAATTCGATCTCCTACGAGCAGTACTTC. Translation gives CASSPGTGNSISYEQYF.

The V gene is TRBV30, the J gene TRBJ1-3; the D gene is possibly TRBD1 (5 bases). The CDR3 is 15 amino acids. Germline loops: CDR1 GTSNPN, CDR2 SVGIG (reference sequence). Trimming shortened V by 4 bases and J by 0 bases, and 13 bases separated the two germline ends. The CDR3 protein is CAWMPGVISGNTIYF. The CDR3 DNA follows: TGTGCCTGGATGCCGGGGGTGATCTCTGGAAACACCATATATTTT.

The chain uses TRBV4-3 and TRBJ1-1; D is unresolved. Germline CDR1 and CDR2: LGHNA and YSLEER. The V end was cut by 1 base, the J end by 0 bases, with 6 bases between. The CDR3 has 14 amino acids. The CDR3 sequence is CASSQGHLNTEAFF. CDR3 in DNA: TGCGCCAGCAGCCAAGGACACTTGAACACTGAAGCTTTCTTT.

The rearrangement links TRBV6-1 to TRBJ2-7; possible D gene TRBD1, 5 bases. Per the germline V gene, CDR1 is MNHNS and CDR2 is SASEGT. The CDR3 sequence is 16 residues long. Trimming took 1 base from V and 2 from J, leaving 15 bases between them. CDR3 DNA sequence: TGTGCCAGCAGTGAAGGGGTAGTTCCAGGGCCCTACGAGCAGTACTTC. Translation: CASSEGVVPGPYEQYF.

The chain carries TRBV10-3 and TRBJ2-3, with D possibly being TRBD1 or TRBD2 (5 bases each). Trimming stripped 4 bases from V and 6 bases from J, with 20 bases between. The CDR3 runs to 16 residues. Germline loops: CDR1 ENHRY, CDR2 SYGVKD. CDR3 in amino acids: CAISGDPWTGYDTQYF. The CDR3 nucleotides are TGTGCCATCAGTGGGGACCCTTGGACTGGCTATGATACGCAGTATTTT.

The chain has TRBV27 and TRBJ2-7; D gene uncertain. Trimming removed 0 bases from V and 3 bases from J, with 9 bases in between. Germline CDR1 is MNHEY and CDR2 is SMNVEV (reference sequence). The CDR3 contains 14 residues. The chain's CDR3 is CASSLSSGNYEQYF. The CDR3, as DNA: TGTGCCAGCAGTTTATCTTCCGGCAACTACGAGCAGTACTTC.

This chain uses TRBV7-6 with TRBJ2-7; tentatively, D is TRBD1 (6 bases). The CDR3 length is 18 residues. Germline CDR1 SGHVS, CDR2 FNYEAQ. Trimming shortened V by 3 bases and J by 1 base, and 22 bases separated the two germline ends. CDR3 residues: CASSLGSAGVPLSYEQYF. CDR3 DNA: TGTGCCAGCAGCTTGGGATCCGCAGGGGTTCCCTTGTCCTACGAGCAGTACTTC.

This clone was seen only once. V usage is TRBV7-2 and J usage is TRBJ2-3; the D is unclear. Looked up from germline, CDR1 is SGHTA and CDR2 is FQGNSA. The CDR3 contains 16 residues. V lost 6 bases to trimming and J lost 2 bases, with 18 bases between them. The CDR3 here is CASSHDQTIVTDTQYF. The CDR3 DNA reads TGTGCCAGCAGTCATGACCAAACGATTGTCACAGATACGCAGTATTTT. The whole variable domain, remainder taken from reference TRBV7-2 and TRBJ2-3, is GAGVSQSPSNKVTEKGKDVELRCDPISGHTALYWYRQSLGQGLEFLIYFQGNSAPDKSGLPSDRFSAERTGGSVSTLTIQRTQQEDSAVYLCASSHDQTIVTDTQYFGPGTRLTVL.

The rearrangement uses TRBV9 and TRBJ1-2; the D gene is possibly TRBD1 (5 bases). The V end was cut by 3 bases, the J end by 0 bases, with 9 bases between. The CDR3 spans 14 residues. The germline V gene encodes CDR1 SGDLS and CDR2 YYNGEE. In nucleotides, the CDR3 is TGTGCCAGCAGCGGTCAGGGCTCTAACTATGGCTACACCTTC. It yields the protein CASSGQGSNYGYTF.

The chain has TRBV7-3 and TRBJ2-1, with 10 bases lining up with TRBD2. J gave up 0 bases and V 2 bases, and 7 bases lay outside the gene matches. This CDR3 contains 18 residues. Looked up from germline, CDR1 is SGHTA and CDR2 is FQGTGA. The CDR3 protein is CASSLGWTSGSSYNEQFF. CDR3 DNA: TGTGCCAGCAGCTTAGGGTGGACTAGCGGAAGCTCCTACAATGAGCAGTTCTTC.

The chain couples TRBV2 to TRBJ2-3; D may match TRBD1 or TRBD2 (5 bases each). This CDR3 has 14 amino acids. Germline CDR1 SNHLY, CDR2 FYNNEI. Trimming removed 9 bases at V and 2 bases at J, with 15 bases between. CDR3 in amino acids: CARAPRGATDTQYF. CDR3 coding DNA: TGTGCCAGAGCGCCGAGGGGCGCCACAGATACGCAGTATTTT. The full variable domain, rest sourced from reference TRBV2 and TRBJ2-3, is EPEVTQTPSHQVTQMGQEVILRCVPISNHLYFYWYRQILGQKVEFLVSFYNNEISEKSEIFDDQFSVERPDGSNFTLKIRSTKLEDSAMYFCARAPRGATDTQYFGPGTRLTVL.

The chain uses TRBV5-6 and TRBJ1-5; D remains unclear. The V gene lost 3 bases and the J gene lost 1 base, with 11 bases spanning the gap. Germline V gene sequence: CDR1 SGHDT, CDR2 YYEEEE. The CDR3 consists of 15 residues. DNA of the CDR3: TGTGCCAGCAGCTGGGGTACGGGAAGCAATCAGCCCCAGCATTTT. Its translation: CASSWGTGSNQPQHF.

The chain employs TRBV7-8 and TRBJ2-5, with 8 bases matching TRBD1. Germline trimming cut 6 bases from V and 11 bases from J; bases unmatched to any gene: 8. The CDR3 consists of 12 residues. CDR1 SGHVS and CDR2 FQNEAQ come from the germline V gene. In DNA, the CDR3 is TGTGCCAGCAGTCGAACAGGGGGTTCGCAGTACTTC. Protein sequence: CASSRTGGSQYF.

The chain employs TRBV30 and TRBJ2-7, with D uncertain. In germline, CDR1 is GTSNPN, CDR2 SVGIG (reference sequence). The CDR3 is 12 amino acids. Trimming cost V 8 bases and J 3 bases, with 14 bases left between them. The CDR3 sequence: CAGEIGVYEQYF. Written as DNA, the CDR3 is TGTGCCGGCGAGATTGGGGTCTACGAGCAGTACTTC.

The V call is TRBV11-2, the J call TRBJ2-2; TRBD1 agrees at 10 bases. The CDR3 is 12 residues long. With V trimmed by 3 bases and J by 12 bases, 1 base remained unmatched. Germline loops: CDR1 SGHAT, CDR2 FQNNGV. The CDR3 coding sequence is TGTGCCAGCAGCTTGGGACAGGGGCAGCTGTTTTTT. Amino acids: CASSLGQGQLFF.